This T cell receptor beta chain was documented in a study of cytomegalovirus exposure and HLA in healthy donors. PCR involved 60 Vbeta and 13 Jbeta primers. TCRdb's table, derived via immunoSEQ multiplex PCR, lists solely in-frame clones and lacks some. The sample carries around 99,000 clones, roughly 82% recorded once. CDR3 size: 15 residues. V dropped 1 base and J dropped 6; count of bases not matched to a gene: 6. Germline CDR1 reads LGHNA; CDR2 reads YNFKEQ. This clone showed up just once. Its antigen is undetermined. Whole-study results and caveats: A few chains linked to CMV were shown in vitro to be specific for CMV antigens.

The clonotype comes from a male donor in good health and CMV-seronegative. The chain combines TRBV4-2 with TRBJ2-7, with 10 bases that match TRBD1. Source material: PBMCs. CDR3 in DNA: TGTGCCAGCAGCCAAGGACCGGGACAGGGGATCGAGCAGTACTTC. It encodes CASSQGPGQGIEQYF.